A selection of T cell receptor beta chains follows, all from one sample in a study of T cells after yellow fever vaccination. TCRdb called the 5' RACE reads again in MiXCR, with one record for every CDR3 protein. There are 200,000 to 250,000 distinct CDR3 sequences in the sample; roughly 3.3% occur only once, and roughly 3.2% lies in the top ten. Material: CD4+ T cells sorted from PBMCs, obtained 10 days after the yellow fever booster vaccination. Receptor source: a man aged 18 to 30 who received the YFV17D yellow fever vaccine. Both conserved end residues are part of each CDR3. The D gene is left open where the match is weak. Clone size is not always given. Where it is, it says once, few, many or a class for expanded clones.

j_gene: TRBJ2-1; abundance: few; d_gene: NA; v_gene: TRBV3-1; CDR3aa: CASSQDAGSHNEQFF; CDR3nt: TGTGCCAGCAGCCAAGACGCCGGGAGTCACAATGAGCAGTTCTTC
j_gene: TRBJ2-4; abundance: NA; d_gene: NA; v_gene: TRBV5-5; CDR3aa: CASSLVANIQYF; CDR3nt: TGTGCCAGCAGCTTGGTGGCAAACATTCAGTACTTC
j_gene: TRBJ2-3; abundance: few; d_gene: TRBD1; v_gene: TRBV7-2; CDR3aa: CASSLVGTGFTDTQYF; CDR3nt: TGTGCCAGCAGCTTAGTCGGGACAGGATTCACAGATACGCAGTATTTT
j_gene: TRBJ1-5; abundance: few; d_gene: NA; v_gene: TRBV6-6; CDR3aa: CASSYDRPHSGTQPQHF; CDR3nt: TGTGCCAGCAGTTACGACAGGCCACATAGTGGAACTCAGCCCCAGCATTTT
j_gene: TRBJ2-5; abundance: many; d_gene: TRBD2; v_gene: TRBV5-4; CDR3aa: CASSPSGGEFQETQYF; CDR3nt: TGTGCCAGCAGCCCTAGCGGGGGGGAATTTCAAGAGACCCAGTACTTC
j_gene: TRBJ1-1; abundance: few; d_gene: NA; v_gene: TRBV7-9; CDR3aa: CASRENLNTEAFF; CDR3nt: TGTGCCAGCAGAGAGAACTTGAACACTGAAGCTTTCTTT
j_gene: TRBJ1-3; abundance: many; d_gene: TRBD1; v_gene: TRBV7-2; CDR3aa: CASASTGAVGNTIYF; CDR3nt: TGTGCCAGCGCCTCGACAGGGGCGGTCGGAAACACCATATATTTT
j_gene: TRBJ1-1; abundance: NA; d_gene: TRBD1; v_gene: TRBV9; CDR3aa: CASSARTGGKAFF; CDR3nt: TGTGCCAGCAGCGCCCGGACAGGAGGAAAAGCTTTCTTT
j_gene: TRBJ1-1; abundance: NA; d_gene: NA; v_gene: TRBV25-1; CDR3aa: CASSEWKGQDTEAFF; CDR3nt: TGTGCCAGCAGTGAATGGAAGGGGCAGGACACTGAAGCTTTCTTT
j_gene: TRBJ1-5; abundance: many; d_gene: TRBD1; v_gene: TRBV6-6; CDR3aa: CASSYGQGSFQPQHF; CDR3nt: TGTGCCAGCAGTTATGGACAGGGGAGCTTTCAGCCCCAGCATTTT
j_gene: TRBJ2-2; abundance: once; d_gene: NA; v_gene: TRBV21-1; CDR3aa: CASSTRDTDTDTIGELFF; CDR3nt: TGTGCCAGCAGCACCCGGGACACGGACACCGATACCATCGGGGAGCTGTTTTTT
j_gene: TRBJ1-1; abundance: few; d_gene: NA; v_gene: TRBV18; CDR3aa: CASSPGLTEAFF; CDR3nt: TGTGCCAGCTCACCAGGGCTAACTGAAGCTTTCTTT
j_gene: TRBJ2-3; abundance: many; d_gene: TRBD1; v_gene: TRBV7-3; CDR3aa: CASSQTRDSPDTQYF; CDR3nt: TGTGCCAGCAGCCAAACAAGGGACAGTCCAGATACGCAGTATTTT
j_gene: TRBJ1-4; abundance: NA; d_gene: TRBD1; v_gene: TRBV7-9; CDR3aa: CASSSTGRGEKLFF; CDR3nt: TGTGCCAGCAGCTCGACAGGGAGAGGTGAAAAACTGTTTTTT
j_gene: TRBJ2-2; abundance: NA; d_gene: TRBD2; v_gene: TRBV10-3; CDR3aa: CAISELAGASAQNTGELFF; CDR3nt: TGTGCCATCAGTGAGCTAGCGGGGGCCTCCGCACAAAACACCGGGGAGCTGTTTTTT
j_gene: TRBJ1-1; abundance: NA; d_gene: TRBD1; v_gene: TRBV20-1; CDR3aa: CSARRQGGSTEAFF; CDR3nt: TGCAGTGCTAGAAGACAGGGGGGGAGCACTGAAGCTTTCTTT
j_gene: TRBJ1-2; abundance: NA; d_gene: NA; v_gene: TRBV10-3; CDR3aa: CAISEEFVVGYTF; CDR3nt: TGTGCCATCAGTGAGGAGTTTGTGGTTGGCTACACCTTC
j_gene: TRBJ2-3; abundance: NA; d_gene: TRBD2; v_gene: TRBV5-4; CDR3aa: CASKRGGGGDTQYF; CDR3nt: TGTGCCAGCAAACGGGGGGGCGGCGGAGATACGCAGTATTTT
j_gene: TRBJ2-2; abundance: many; d_gene: TRBD1; v_gene: TRBV5-5; CDR3aa: CASSLGTAGELFF; CDR3nt: TGTGCCAGCAGCCTAGGGACAGCCGGGGAGCTGTTTTTT
j_gene: TRBJ2-1; abundance: many; d_gene: TRBD1; v_gene: TRBV5-1; CDR3aa: CASSRTGWMEDEQFF; CDR3nt: TGCGCCAGCAGCCGGACAGGGTGGATGGAGGATGAGCAGTTCTTC
j_gene: TRBJ2-7; abundance: NA; d_gene: NA; v_gene: TRBV20-1; CDR3aa: CSAPTGTSYEQYF; CDR3nt: TGCAGTGCTCCAACCGGGACCTCCTACGAGCAGTACTTC
j_gene: TRBJ2-5; abundance: few; d_gene: NA; v_gene: TRBV19; CDR3aa: CASSPHSPGPKGETQYF; CDR3nt: TGTGCCAGTAGTCCTCACTCCCCGGGACCAAAAGGGGAGACCCAGTACTTC
j_gene: TRBJ1-5; abundance: NA; d_gene: NA; v_gene: TRBV7-2; CDR3aa: CASSLGAGLINQPQHF; CDR3nt: TGTGCCAGCAGCTTAGGGGCAGGACTAATCAATCAGCCCCAGCATTTT
j_gene: TRBJ1-2; abundance: many; d_gene: NA; v_gene: TRBV7-2; CDR3aa: CASSQGYEGYTF; CDR3nt: TGTGCCAGCAGCCAAGGGTACGAAGGCTACACCTTC
j_gene: TRBJ2-3; abundance: many; d_gene: NA; v_gene: TRBV20-1; CDR3aa: CSASSGRGADTQYF; CDR3nt: TGCAGTGCTAGTTCGGGCAGGGGCGCAGATACGCAGTATTTT
j_gene: TRBJ2-3; abundance: NA; d_gene: NA; v_gene: TRBV20-1; CDR3aa: CSAQKQGTDTQYF; CDR3nt: TGCAGTGCACAGAAGCAGGGGACAGATACGCAGTATTTT
j_gene: TRBJ2-5; abundance: NA; d_gene: TRBD1; v_gene: TRBV6-6; CDR3aa: CASSYSPGGWEETQYF; CDR3nt: TGTGCCAGCAGTTACTCCCCAGGGGGCTGGGAAGAGACCCAGTACTTC
j_gene: TRBJ2-5; abundance: few; d_gene: NA; v_gene: TRBV5-1; CDR3aa: CASSRLAETQYF; CDR3nt: TGCGCCAGCAGCAGGCTAGCTGAGACCCAGTACTTC
j_gene: TRBJ1-4; abundance: NA; d_gene: NA; v_gene: TRBV15; CDR3aa: CATSRDPPNEKLFF; CDR3nt: TGTGCCACCAGCAGAGATCCACCTAATGAAAAACTGTTTTTT
j_gene: TRBJ1-5; abundance: NA; d_gene: TRBD1; v_gene: TRBV7-2; CDR3aa: CASSGRRGRNQPQHF; CDR3nt: TGTGCCAGCAGCGGGCGAAGGGGGCGCAATCAGCCCCAGCATTTT
j_gene: TRBJ2-1; abundance: few; d_gene: NA; v_gene: TRBV5-1; CDR3aa: CASSLEPGSYNEQFF; CDR3nt: TGCGCCAGCAGCTTGGAACCGGGGTCCTACAATGAGCAGTTCTTC
j_gene: TRBJ1-3; abundance: many; d_gene: TRBD1; v_gene: TRBV20-1; CDR3aa: CSAGGTASGNTIYF; CDR3nt: TGCAGTGCCGGTGGGACAGCCTCTGGAAACACCATATATTTT